Each of the 16 T cell receptor beta chains below was sequenced from the same sample in a study of human T cells and chemical hapten exposure. TCRdb redid the calling of the RACE reads with MiXCR, one entry per CDR3 protein. The table includes about 380,000 distinct CDR3 sequences, 4.5% to 6% detected once. Regarding time point: pre-sensitization, week 0. Stated treatment: therapeutic diphenylcyclopropenone sensitization with weekly scalp DPC. The material sequenced was whole blood, taken in connection with sensitization to the hapten diphenylcyclopropenone (DPC). The receptor set was obtained from a woman aged 50 to 65 with alopecia areata. Some clones in this sample may be carry-over from other donors' samples.

This clonotype has at least ten counts. The V and J genes are TRBV6-5 and TRBJ1-2; possibly TRBD1 for D (5 bases). V dropped 5 bases and J dropped 4 bases, with 14 bases sitting between them. In germline, CDR1 is MNHEY, CDR2 SVGAGI. The CDR3 runs to 14 residues. The CDR3 nucleotides are TGTGCCAGCAGTACTTTTACAGGCCGCTATGGCTACACCTTC. Its protein is CASSTFTGRYGYTF.

This clonotype appeared many times. This sequence joins TRBV20-1 and TRBJ1-5, with D hard to call. Germline V gene data show CDR1 as DFQATT and CDR2 as SNEGSKA (reference sequence). The CDR3 totals 13 residues. V was pared by 4 bases and J by 6 bases, with 13 bases between. CDR3 coding DNA: TGCAGTGCTACGGACCAATCAGTTCAGCCCCAGCATTTT. This translates into CSATDQSVQPQHF.

This clonotype was detected ten times or more. V and J are TRBV12-3 or TRBV12-4 and TRBJ1-3; no firm D call. The CDR3 consists of 15 residues. V dropped 2 bases and J dropped 2 bases, with 10 bases sitting between them. The CDR3 loop reads CASSLRPRAGNTIYF. DNA for the CDR3: TGTGCCAGCAGTTTAAGACCCCGTGCTGGAAACACCATATATTTT.

This clonotype was counted between two and nine times. The chain carries TRBV4-2 and TRBJ2-7; 7 bases are shared with TRBD1. With 3 bases clipped from V and 1 base from J, the junction kept 3 bases outside the gene matches. Germline V lookup: CDR1 LGHNA, CDR2 YNFKEQ. The CDR3 contains 14 residues. The CDR3 loop reads CASSHAGGSYEQYF. CDR3 DNA sequence: TGTGCCAGCAGCCATGCAGGGGGTTCCTACGAGCAGTACTTC.

This chain uses TRBV7-8 with TRBJ2-3, with a weak D call TRBD1 (6 bases). V was cut by 9 bases and J by 0 bases, with 16 bases left in between. CDR3 length equals 15 residues. The germline gives CDR1 SGHVS, CDR2 FQNEAQ. CDR3 amino acids: CASLPHRESTDTQYF. CDR3 coding DNA: TGTGCCAGTCTCCCCCACAGGGAGAGCACAGATACGCAGTATTTT.

This rearrangement joins TRBV7-2 to TRBJ2-6; 7 nucleotides agree with TRBD1. V trimming: 4 bases; J trimming: 2 bases; junction bases outside the gene matches: 8. CDR1 and CDR2 from the germline V gene are SGHTA and FQGNSA. The CDR3 covers 17 residues. CDR3 in DNA: TGTGCCAGCAGCTCCGGACCCACAGGGGCTGGGGCCAACGTCCTGACTTTC. This encodes CASSSGPTGAGANVLTF.

This clonotype has ten or more counts. The J gene is TRBJ2-1, the V gene TRBV28; D tentatively reads TRBD1 or TRBD2 (5 bases each). This CDR3 has 14 residues. CDR1 is MDHEN and CDR2 is SYDVKM in the germline V gene. Trimming took off 8 bases at V and 0 bases at J, with 11 bases between the two ends. The CDR3 loop is CASLGGVSYNEQFF. The DNA of the CDR3 is TGTGCCAGCCTTGGGGGAGTCTCCTACAATGAGCAGTTCTTC.

This clonotype showed up just a few times. The chain combines TRBV6-6 with TRBJ2-7; 8 bases align to TRBD2. This CDR3 comprises 16 residues. Germline V gene lookup returns CDR1 MNHNY and CDR2 SVGAGI (reference sequence). V lost 4 bases, J lost 4 bases, and 12 bases stayed unmatched. The CDR3 loop reads CASSLSGGPSLYEQYF. The CDR3 nucleotides read TGTGCCAGCAGTTTAAGCGGGGGCCCTTCCCTTTACGAGCAGTACTTC.

This clonotype was found a few times. This sequence joins TRBV27 and TRBJ2-5; D remains ambiguous. Trimming left V 5 bases short and J 4 bases short, with 11 bases between. This CDR3 is 13 amino acids long. In germline, CDR1 is MNHEY, CDR2 SMNVEV (reference sequence). CDR3 in amino acids: CASSPSRRETQYF. DNA for the CDR3: TGTGCCAGCAGTCCTTCACGACGAGAGACCCAGTACTTC.

V is TRBV9 and J is TRBJ1-6; perhaps TRBD1 as D (5 bases). The V gene's germline CDR1 is SGDLS and CDR2 YYNGEE. V was trimmed by 1 base and J by 10 bases, leaving 15 bases between them. CDR3 size: 15 residues. The CDR3 loop reads CASSVNGQGGSPLHF. For the CDR3, the DNA is TGTGCCAGCAGCGTAAATGGCCAGGGCGGATCACCCCTCCACTTT.

This clonotype has more than one count but fewer than ten. The chain uses TRBV27 and TRBJ2-2, with D possibly matching TRBD1 (5 bases). The CDR3 runs to 14 residues. Germline assignment: CDR1 MNHEY and CDR2 SMNVEV (reference sequence). V shed 3 bases and J shed 4 bases, with 9 bases lying between them. The CDR3 region has the DNA TGTGCCAGCAGTTTCAGGGATGGCACCGGGGAGCTGTTTTTT. This encodes CASSFRDGTGELFF.

This clonotype has ten or more counts. This chain joins TRBV7-8 and TRBJ2-1; perhaps TRBD2 as D (6 bases). The length of the CDR3 is 16 residues. CDR1 is SGHVS, CDR2 FQNEAQ, per germline. Trimming cost V 7 bases and J 2 bases, with 18 bases left between them. As DNA, the CDR3 is TGTGCCAGCAACCCCGGGAGACTAGGACCCTACAATGAGCAGTTCTTC. Translated: CASNPGRLGPYNEQFF.

The chain couples TRBV28 to TRBJ2-3; D may be TRBD1 or TRBD2 (5 bases each). The CDR3 spans 12 residues. Trimming took off 5 bases at V and 6 bases at J, with 9 bases between the two ends. The germline CDR1 and CDR2 sequences are MDHEN and SYDVKM. The CDR3 sequence: CASSGWGDTQYF. CDR3 nucleotides: TGTGCCAGCAGTGGTTGGGGGGATACGCAGTATTTT.

This clonotype was counted many times. The J gene is TRBJ1-5, the V gene TRBV3-1, with TRBD1 matching 7 bases. The CDR3 length is 12 residues. Trimming cost V 4 bases and J 7 bases; bases outside gene matches: 1. Germline values: CDR1 LGHDT, CDR2 YNNKEL (reference sequence). The DNA for the CDR3 is TGTGCCAGCAGCCGGGACAGCCAGCCCCAGCATTTT. Translated, it gives CASSRDSQPQHF.

The chain combines TRBV7-8 with TRBJ2-2; 7 nucleotides match TRBD1. Trimming took 4 bases from V and 5 from J; bases not matched to a gene: 7. Germline assignment: CDR1 SGHVS and CDR2 FQNEAQ. The CDR3 sequence is 15 residues long. CDR3 DNA sequence: TGTGCCAGCAGCTCGAACAGGGGCGGGACCGGGGAGCTGTTTTTT. Amino acid sequence: CASSSNRGGTGELFF.

The rearrangement joins TRBV7-6 to TRBJ2-2; tentatively, D is TRBD2 (5 bases). From germline, CDR1 is SGHVS and CDR2 FNYEAQ. This CDR3 has 14 residues. Trimming took off 5 bases at V and 10 bases at J, with 17 bases between the two ends. In DNA, the CDR3 is TGTGCCAGCAGCCCTACTAGTCTAATCGCGGAGCTGTTTTTT. Translating gives CASSPTSLIAELFF.